The clone carrying this T cell receptor (beta chain) was detected a few times. Antigen: not known. The germline CDR1 and CDR2 sequences are LNHDA and SQIVND (reference sequence). This CDR3 is built from 14 residues. Trimming removed 5 bases at V and 5 bases at J, with 12 bases between. The sample comes from a study of CD8+ T cells in alopecia areata. Background on the study: Treatment comprised oral tofacitinib, 5 to 10 mg twice daily, in treated patients.

General study points: Expanded CD8+ clones among the top 100, and scalp clonality, were significantly decreased by tofacitinib.

Treatment specified: oral pan-JAK inhibitor, 5-10 mg twice daily. Sequencing used cDNA as its template, made by extracting RNA and reverse transcribing it. TCRdb's table, derived via immunoSEQ multiplex PCR, lists solely in-frame clones and lacks some. The sample includes about 260,000 clones, 45% to 70% seen only once; the top ten take 0.75% to 0.95%. The sequence was collected from a human donor with alopecia areata. The material was CD4+ T cells sorted from blood, obtained at week 52, from a patient treated with tofacitinib. This chain uses TRBV19 with TRBJ2-2, with a possible D match to TRBD1 (6 bases). In DNA form, the CDR3 reads TGTGCCAGTAGTCGCACAGGGATAACCGGGGAGCTGTTTTTT. Encoded protein: CASSRTGITGELFF.